Following are 2 T cell receptor beta chains from one sample sequenced in a study of blood T cell repertoires in COVID-19. Profiling relied on immunoSEQ multiplex PCR, and the TCRdb table lists in-frame clones only, not all of them. This table holds some 370,000 clones, 80% to 90% found once. Sequenced input: peripheral blood. These receptors were collected from a young woman with COVID-19, enrolled during active disease.

This clone showed up many times. This chain joins TRBV7-3 and TRBJ2-6; a weak D match, TRBD1 (6 bases). Germline loops: CDR1 SGHTA, CDR2 FQGTGA. Trimming shortened V by 5 bases and J by 2 bases, and 7 bases separated the two germline ends. The CDR3 covers 14 residues. CDR3 DNA sequence: TGTGCCAGCAGCCGGACAGCTGGGGCCAACGTCCTGACTTTC. Its translation is CASSRTAGANVLTF. The variable domain in full, with the rest retrieved from reference TRBV7-3 and TRBJ2-6, is GAGVSQTPSNKVTEKGKYVELRCDPISGHTALYWYRQSLGQGPEFLIYFQGTGAADDSGLPNDRFFAVRPEGSVSTLKIQRTERGDSAVYLCASSRTAGANVLTFGAGSRLTVL.

The V gene is TRBV18, the J gene TRBJ1-1; 12 nucleotides align to TRBD1. Germline V CDR1 and CDR2: KGHSH, LQKENI. The CDR3 is 14 amino acids. Germline trimming cut 6 bases from V and 4 bases from J; bases unmatched to any gene: 3. The CDR3 region is CASSMGQGATEAFF. The CDR3 DNA sequence: TGTGCCAGCTCTATGGGACAGGGGGCCACTGAAGCTTTCTTT.